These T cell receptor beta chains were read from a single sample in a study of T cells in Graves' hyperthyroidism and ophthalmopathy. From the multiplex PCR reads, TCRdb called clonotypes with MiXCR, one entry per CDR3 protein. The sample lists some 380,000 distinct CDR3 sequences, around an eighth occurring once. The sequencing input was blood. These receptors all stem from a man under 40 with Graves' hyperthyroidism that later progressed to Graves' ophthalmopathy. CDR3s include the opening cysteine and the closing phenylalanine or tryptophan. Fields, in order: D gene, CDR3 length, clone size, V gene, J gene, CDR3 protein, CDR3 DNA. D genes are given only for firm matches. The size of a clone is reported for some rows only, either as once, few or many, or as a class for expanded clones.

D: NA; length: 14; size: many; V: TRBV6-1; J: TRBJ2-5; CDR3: CASSLQGTQETQYF; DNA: TGTGCCAGCAGTCTTCAGGGAACCCAAGAGACCCAGTACTTC
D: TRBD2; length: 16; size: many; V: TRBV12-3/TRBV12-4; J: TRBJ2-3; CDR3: CASSPTSGGGTDTQYF; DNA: TGTGCCAGCAGCCCGACTAGCGGGGGAGGCACAGATACGCAGTATTTT
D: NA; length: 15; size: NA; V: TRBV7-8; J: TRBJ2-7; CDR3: CASSFPGGGSYEQYF; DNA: TGTGCCAGCAGTTTCCCCGGGGGCGGCTCCTACGAGCAGTACTTC
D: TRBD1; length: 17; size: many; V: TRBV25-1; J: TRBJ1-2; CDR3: CASSPWGTGDEGSGYTF; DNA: TGTGCCAGCAGCCCCTGGGGGACAGGAGATGAAGGGAGTGGCTACACCTTC
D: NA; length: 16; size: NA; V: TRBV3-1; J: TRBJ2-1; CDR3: CASSPLGPSSYNEQFF; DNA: TGTGCCAGCAGCCCATTGGGCCCAAGCTCCTACAATGAGCAGTTCTTC
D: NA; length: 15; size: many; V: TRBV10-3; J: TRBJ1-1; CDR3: CAIKSLFGENTEAFF; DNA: TGTGCCATCAAAAGCCTATTTGGGGAGAACACTGAAGCTTTCTTT
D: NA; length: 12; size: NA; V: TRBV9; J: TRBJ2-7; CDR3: CASSSQGHEQYF; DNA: TGTGCCAGCAGCAGCCAGGGTCACGAGCAGTACTTC
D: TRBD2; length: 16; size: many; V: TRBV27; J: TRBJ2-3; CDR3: CASSLRWRGGLDTQYF; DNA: TGTGCCAGCAGTTTAAGATGGCGGGGGGGCCTAGATACGCAGTATTTT
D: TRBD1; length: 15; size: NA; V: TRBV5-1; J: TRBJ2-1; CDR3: CASSLQLTGVNEQFF; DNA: TGCGCCAGCAGCTTGCAACTGACAGGGGTCAATGAGCAGTTCTTC
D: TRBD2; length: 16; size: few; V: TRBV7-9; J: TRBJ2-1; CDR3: CASSFPKSGGSGEQFF; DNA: TGTGCCAGCAGCTTCCCTAAGAGCGGGGGCTCCGGTGAGCAGTTCTTC
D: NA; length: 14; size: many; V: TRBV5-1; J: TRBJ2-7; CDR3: CASSLVGTPYEQYF; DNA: TGCGCCAGCAGCTTGGTAGGGACACCATACGAGCAGTACTTC
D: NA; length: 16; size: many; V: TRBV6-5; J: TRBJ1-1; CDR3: CASSYKQGSMNTEAFF; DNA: TGTGCCAGCAGTTACAAACAGGGTTCCATGAACACTGAAGCTTTCTTT
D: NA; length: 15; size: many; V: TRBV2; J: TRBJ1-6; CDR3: CASSEWTDYNSPLHF; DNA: TGTGCCAGCAGTGAGTGGACAGACTATAATTCACCCCTCCACTTT
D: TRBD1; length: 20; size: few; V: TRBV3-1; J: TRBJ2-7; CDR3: CASSQDGQNRGRRLGYEQYF; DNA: TGTGCCAGCAGCCAAGACGGGCAGAACAGGGGGCGAAGACTAGGCTACGAGCAGTACTTC
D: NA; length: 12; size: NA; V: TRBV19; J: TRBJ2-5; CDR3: CASTANGETQYF; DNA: TGTGCCAGTACCGCCAACGGCGAGACCCAGTACTTC
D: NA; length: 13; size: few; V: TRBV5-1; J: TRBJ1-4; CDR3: CASTGPNNEKLFF; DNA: TGCGCCAGCACGGGACCTAATAATGAAAAACTGTTTTTT
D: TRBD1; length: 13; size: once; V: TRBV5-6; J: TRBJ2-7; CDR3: CASSVQGAHEQYF; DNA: TGTGCCAGCAGCGTACAGGGGGCACACGAGCAGTACTTC
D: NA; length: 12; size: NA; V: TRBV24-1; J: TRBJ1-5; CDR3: CATSDGGQPQHF; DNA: TGTGCCACCAGTGATGGGGGCCAGCCCCAGCATTTT
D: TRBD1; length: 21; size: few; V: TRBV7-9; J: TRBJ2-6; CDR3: CASSLRPHRGQGPSGANVLTF; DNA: TGTGCCAGCAGCTTAAGGCCCCATCGGGGACAGGGCCCCTCTGGGGCCAACGTCCTGACTTTC
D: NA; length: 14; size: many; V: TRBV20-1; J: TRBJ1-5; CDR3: CSARGGTFFEPQHF; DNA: TGCAGTGCTAGAGGGGGGACGTTCTTTGAGCCCCAGCATTTT